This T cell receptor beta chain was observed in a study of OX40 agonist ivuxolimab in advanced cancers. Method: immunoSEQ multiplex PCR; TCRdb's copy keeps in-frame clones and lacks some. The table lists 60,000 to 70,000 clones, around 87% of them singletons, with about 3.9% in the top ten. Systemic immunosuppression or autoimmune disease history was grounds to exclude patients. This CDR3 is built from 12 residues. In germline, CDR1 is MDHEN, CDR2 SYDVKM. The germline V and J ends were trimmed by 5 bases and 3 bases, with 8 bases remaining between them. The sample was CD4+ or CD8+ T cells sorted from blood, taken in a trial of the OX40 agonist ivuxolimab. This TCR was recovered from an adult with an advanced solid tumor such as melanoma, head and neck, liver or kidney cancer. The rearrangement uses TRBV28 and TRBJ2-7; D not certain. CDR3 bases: TGTGCCAGCAGTACGGCGATCTACGAGCAGTACTTC. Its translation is CASSTAIYEQYF.